One sample yielded the 8 T cell receptor beta chains listed below, sequenced in a study of beta chain features in type 1 diabetes. The investigators reverse transcribed all of the isolated RNA, so they sequenced expressed TCRB transcripts. Repertoires were generated with immunoSEQ multiplex PCR, while TCRdb's copy carries only in-frame clones and drops some. The sample records under 90,000 clones, roughly 34% being singletons. The sample was stem cell memory CD4+ T cells from blood. These receptors were taken from a woman aged 18 to 35 in good health.

The table lists this clone with a few counts. The chain uses TRBV7-2 and TRBJ2-3; D possibly corresponds to TRBD2 (5 bases). V gave up 8 bases and J gave up 1 base, with 10 bases separating them. Germline-derived CDR1 and CDR2 are SGHTA and FQGNSA. The CDR3 sequence is 13 residues long. CDR3 sequence: CASSMGGTDTQYF. The DNA for the CDR3 is TGTGCCAGCTCTATGGGAGGCACAGATACGCAGTATTTT.

The chain carries TRBV4-1 and TRBJ2-2; 9 bases line up with TRBD1. V lost 0 bases to trimming and J lost 6 bases; unmatched junction nucleotides: 8. The CDR3 has 17 amino acids. Germline CDR1 and CDR2: MGHRA and YSYEKL. CDR3 sequence (DNA): TGCGCCAGCAGCCAAGAAGCTGGGACAGGGTCGGCCGGGGAGCTGTTTTTT. This gives the protein CASSQEAGTGSAGELFF.

The genes are TRBV18 and TRBJ2-7, with 8 bases identical to TRBD1. This CDR3 comprises 13 residues. In germline, CDR1 is KGHSH, CDR2 LQKENI. Trimming cost V 4 bases and J 5 bases; bases outside gene matches: 4. CDR3 coding DNA: TGTGCCAGCTCACTCGGACAGGGAAACGAGCAGTACTTC. This encodes CASSLGQGNEQYF.

This clone was seen only a few times. The chain uses TRBV9 and TRBJ1-2, with 8 bases that match TRBD1. The ends lost 3 bases at V and 6 bases at J; junction bases unmatched: 1. CDR1 is SGDLS and CDR2 is YYNGEE in the germline V gene. The CDR3 totals 12 residues. This CDR3 reads CASSGQGNGYTF. The CDR3 bases are TGTGCCAGCAGCGGACAGGGGAATGGCTACACCTTC. Using reference TRBV9 and TRBJ1-2 for the parts outside the CDR3, the full variable domain is DSGVTQTPKHLITATGQRVTLRCSPRSGDLSVYWYQQSLDQGLQFLIQYYNGEERAKGNILERFSAQQFPDLHSELNLSSLELGDSALYFCASSGQGNGYTFGSGTRLTVV.

This clone was counted only a few times. The chain recombines TRBV5-1 with TRBJ2-3; D is ambiguous. The germline V gene encodes CDR1 SGHRS and CDR2 YFSETQ. Trimming removed 2 bases at V and 4 bases at J, with 2 bases between. There are 11 residues in the CDR3. The CDR3 DNA sequence: TGCGCCAGCAGCTTCGCAGATACGCAGTATTTT. Amino acid sequence: CASSFADTQYF.

The chain combines TRBV4-1 with TRBJ2-5; D possibly corresponds to TRBD2 (6 bases). Germline V lookup: CDR1 MGHRA, CDR2 YSYEKL. V was clipped by 4 bases and J by 4 bases, with 10 bases between them. CDR3 length equals 13 residues. CDR3 residues: CASSLTGGETQYF. CDR3 in DNA: TGCGCCAGCAGCCTAACCGGGGGAGAGACCCAGTACTTC.

This clone showed up just a few times. This chain joins TRBV5-1 and TRBJ1-2; D might be TRBD1 (5 bases). The length of the CDR3 is 17 residues. V was cut by 0 bases and J by 3 bases, with 18 bases left in between. The germline V gene encodes CDR1 SGHRS and CDR2 YFSETQ. The CDR3 sequence is CASSLVVNVGLDYGYTF. The CDR3 DNA reads TGCGCCAGCAGCTTGGTGGTGAATGTGGGGCTCGACTATGGCTACACCTTC.

This clone was counted between two and nine times. The chain uses TRBV5-6 and TRBJ2-5; 10 nucleotides match TRBD2. The ends lost 4 bases at V and 5 bases at J; junction bases unmatched: 2. The CDR3 has 13 amino acids. Looked up from germline, CDR1 is SGHDT and CDR2 is YYEEEE. The CDR3 sequence is CASSGGLAETQYF. The CDR3 DNA reads TGTGCCAGCAGCGGGGGACTAGCGGAGACCCAGTACTTC.